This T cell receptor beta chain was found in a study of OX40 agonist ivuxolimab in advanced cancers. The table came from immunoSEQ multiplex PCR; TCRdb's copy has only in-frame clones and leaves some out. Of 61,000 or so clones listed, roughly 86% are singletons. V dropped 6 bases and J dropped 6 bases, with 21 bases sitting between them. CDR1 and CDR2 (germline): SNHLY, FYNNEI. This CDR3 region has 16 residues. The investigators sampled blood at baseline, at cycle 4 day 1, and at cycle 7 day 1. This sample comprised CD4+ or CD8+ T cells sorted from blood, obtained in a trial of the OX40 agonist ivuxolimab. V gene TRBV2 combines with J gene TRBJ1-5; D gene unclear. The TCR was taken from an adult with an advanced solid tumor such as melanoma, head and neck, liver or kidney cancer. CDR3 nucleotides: TGTGCCAGCAGCCCAGAACCGGGATCGGTGGGTCAGCCCCAGCATTTT. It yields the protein CASSPEPGSVGQPQHF.